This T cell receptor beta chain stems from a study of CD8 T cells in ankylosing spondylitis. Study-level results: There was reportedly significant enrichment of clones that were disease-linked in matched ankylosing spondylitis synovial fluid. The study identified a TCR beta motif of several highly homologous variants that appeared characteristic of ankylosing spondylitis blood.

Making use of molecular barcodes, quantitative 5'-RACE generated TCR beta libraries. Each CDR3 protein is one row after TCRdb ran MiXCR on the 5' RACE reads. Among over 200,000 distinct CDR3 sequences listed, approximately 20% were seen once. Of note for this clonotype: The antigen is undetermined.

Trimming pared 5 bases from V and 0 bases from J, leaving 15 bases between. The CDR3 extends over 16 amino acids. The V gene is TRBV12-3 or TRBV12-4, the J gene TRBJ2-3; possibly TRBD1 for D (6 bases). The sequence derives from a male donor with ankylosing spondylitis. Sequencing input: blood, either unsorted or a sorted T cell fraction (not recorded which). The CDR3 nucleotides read TGTGCCAGCAGTCCATGGACAGCCTCTAGCACAGATACGCAGTATTTT. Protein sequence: CASSPWTASSTDTQYF.